These T cell receptor beta chains were read from a single sample in a study of shared clonotypes between healthy human individuals. TCRdb's table, derived via immunoSEQ multiplex PCR, lists solely in-frame clones and lacks some. The table shows millions of clones, with less than 95% occurring only once. The source material was naive CD8+ T cells sorted from blood. These receptors all come from a man younger than 30 in good health. CDR3s include the opening cysteine and the closing phenylalanine or tryptophan. The order of the fields is J gene, CDR3 length, clone size, V gene, D gene, CDR3 DNA, CDR3 protein. A D gene is named only where the DNA matches it firmly. A row's size may be missing; if present it is once, few, many or a size class.

TRBJ2-7 | 13 | - | TRBV5-1 | - | TGCGCCAGCAGCAGGGGAGCCACCTACGAGCAGTACTTC | CASSRGATYEQYF
TRBJ2-1 | 15 | - | TRBV9 | - | TGTGCCAGCAGCGTAGCAGCGGGAACAGGGAATGAGCAGTTCTTC | CASSVAAGTGNEQFF
TRBJ2-7 | 15 | - | TRBV18 | - | TGTGCCAGCTCACCGGGGTACGGTCAGGGGTACGAGCAGTACTTC | CASSPGYGQGYEQYF
TRBJ2-1 | 13 | - | TRBV30 | - | TGTGCCTGGAGTCTAGGATCTTGGTATGAGCAGTTCTTC | CAWSLGSWYEQFF
TRBJ2-3 | 13 | - | TRBV6-5 | TRBD2 | TGTGCCAGCAGTACCAGCGGGGCAGATACGCAGTATTTT | CASSTSGADTQYF
TRBJ2-3 | 13 | - | TRBV30 | - | TGTGCCTGGAGTCGGCTAGCGACGGATACGCAGTATTTT | CAWSRLATDTQYF
TRBJ1-1 | 15 | - | TRBV6-5 | - | TGTGCCAGCAGACCGGACCGAGTCGTGAACACTGAAGCTTTCTTT | CASRPDRVVNTEAFF
TRBJ2-1 | 15 | - | TRBV7-9 | TRBD2 | TGTGCCAGCAGCTCAGGACTAGCGGGAAGGGATGAGCAGTTCTTC | CASSSGLAGRDEQFF
TRBJ2-6 | 14 | - | TRBV29-1 | TRBD1 | TGCAGCGTAGAAACAGGGGCTGGGGCCAACGTCCTGACTTTC | CSVETGAGANVLTF
TRBJ2-7 | 14 | - | TRBV4-3 | TRBD1 | TGCGCCAGCAGCCCGGGACAGGGGGCTTACGAGCAGTACTTC | CASSPGQGAYEQYF
TRBJ2-7 | 14 | - | TRBV2 | TRBD1 | TGTGCCAGCAGTGAAGGGGGGACAGTCTACGAGCAGTACTTC | CASSEGGTVYEQYF
TRBJ2-7 | 12 | - | TRBV7-9 | TRBD1 | TGTGCCAGCAGTTGGGACAGGGACGAGCAGTACTTC | CASSWDRDEQYF
TRBJ2-1 | 15 | - | TRBV14 | TRBD2 | TGTGCCAGCAGCCAAACTAGCGGGGGCTACAATGAGCAGTTCTTC | CASSQTSGGYNEQFF
TRBJ2-3 | 13 | - | TRBV6-1 | - | TGTGCCAGCAGTGATCAAAACACAGATACGCAGTATTTT | CASSDQNTDTQYF
TRBJ2-5 | 14 | - | TRBV6-5 | TRBD2 | TGTGCCAGCAGTTACCTAGCGGGGCAAGAGACCCAGTACTTC | CASSYLAGQETQYF
TRBJ2-4 | 12 | - | TRBV30 | TRBD1 | TGTGCCTGGAGTGGACAGGGGGGCATTCAGTACTTC | CAWSGQGGIQYF
TRBJ2-7 | 14 | - | TRBV10-3 | - | TGTGCCATCAGTGAAGGTGTCGGGATCTACGAGCAGTACTTC | CAISEGVGIYEQYF
TRBJ2-7 | 13 | - | TRBV11-2 | TRBD1 | TGTGCCAGCAGCCGGACAGGTCCCCACGAGCAGTACTTC | CASSRTGPHEQYF
TRBJ1-3 | 13 | - | TRBV28 | - | TGTGCCAGCAGTTTGGTCAGGGAATACACCATATATTTT | CASSLVREYTIYF
TRBJ2-3 | 17 | - | TRBV9 | TRBD1 | TGTGCCAGCAGCGAGACTGGGGTTCACAGGGGTACAGATACGCAGTATTTT | CASSETGVHRGTDTQYF
TRBJ2-5 | 15 | - | TRBV5-4 | - | TGTGCCAGCAGCTCGGGACAAGCTACGGGGGAGACCCAGTACTTC | CASSSGQATGETQYF
TRBJ2-7 | 17 | - | TRBV29-1 | TRBD2 | TGCAGCGTTGGGGGACTAGCGGGACTAGAAGGGTCCTACGAGCAGTACTTC | CSVGGLAGLEGSYEQYF
TRBJ1-2 | 12 | - | TRBV30 | - | TGTGCCCTGGATATAGGTCTCTATGGCTACACCTTC | CALDIGLYGYTF
TRBJ1-5 | 14 | - | TRBV19 | - | TGTGCCAGCGGACTTTCGGGTAGCAATCAGCCCCAGCATTTT | CASGLSGSNQPQHF
TRBJ2-5 | 13 | once | TRBV5-6 | - | TGTGCCAGCAGCTTCTATGGGGGCGAGACCCAGTACTTC | CASSFYGGETQYF
TRBJ1-5 | 19 | - | TRBV7-2 | TRBD1 | TGTGCCAGCAGCTTAGAGGCAGGGGGCTATGGCTTGAGCAATCAGCCCCAGCATTTT | CASSLEAGGYGLSNQPQHF
TRBJ2-2 | 16 | - | TRBV7-9 | TRBD2 | TGTGCCAGCAGATCAAGACTAGCGGGGTTCACCGGGGAGCTGTTTTTT | CASRSRLAGFTGELFF
TRBJ2-7 | 12 | - | TRBV11-3 | - | TGTGCCAGCAGCACCGCAGGGTCCGAGCAGTACTTC | CASSTAGSEQYF
TRBJ2-7 | 16 | - | TRBV4-1 | - | TGCGCCAGCAGCCAAGAATCTGGAGGGGGGTTGTACGAGCAGTACTTC | CASSQESGGGLYEQYF
TRBJ1-5 | 15 | - | TRBV30 | - | TGTGCCTGGAGTGCGGGGGGAGCTAGCAATCAGCCCCAGCATTTT | CAWSAGGASNQPQHF
TRBJ2-4 | 15 | - | TRBV30 | - | TGTGCCTGGAGTGTACCGGCAGGAGCCAAAAACATTCAGTACTTC | CAWSVPAGAKNIQYF
TRBJ2-5 | 15 | - | TRBV6-6 | TRBD2 | TGTGCCAGCGCAACACCGGGGGGGCGCGCAGAGACCCAGTACTTC | CASATPGGRAETQYF
TRBJ2-5 | 12 | - | TRBV12-5 | - | TGTGCTAGTGGTTTGGCTCAAGAGACCCAGTACTTC | CASGLAQETQYF
TRBJ1-1 | 13 | - | TRBV6-1 | - | TGTGCCAGCAGTGAAAGGGGCCCGACTGAAGCTTTCTTT | CASSERGPTEAFF
TRBJ2-5 | 12 | - | TRBV10-2 | TRBD2 | TGCGCCAGTCAAGCGGGAAGAGAGACCCAGTACTTC | CASQAGRETQYF
TRBJ2-2 | 13 | - | TRBV4-1 | - | TGCGCCAGCAGCCATACGAACACCGGGGAGCTGTTTTTT | CASSHTNTGELFF
TRBJ2-1 | 15 | - | TRBV29-1 | TRBD2 | TGCAGCGTTCCCAAGACTAGCGGGGGGGGCAATGAGCAGTTCTTC | CSVPKTSGGGNEQFF
TRBJ2-7 | 14 | - | TRBV7-9 | - | TGTGCCAGCAGCTTACCGCTAGCTGGTGATGAGCAGTACTTC | CASSLPLAGDEQYF
TRBJ1-1 | 14 | once | TRBV6-1 | - | TGTGCCAGCAGGGGCGGGCCGGGGAACACTGAAGCTTTCTTT | CASRGGPGNTEAFF
TRBJ1-6 | 16 | - | TRBV6-5 | - | TGTGCCAGCAGTTATGGAGGTTTGAAGTATAATTCACCCCTCCACTTT | CASSYGGLKYNSPLHF
TRBJ1-6 | 15 | - | TRBV4-1 | - | TGCGCCAGCAGCCAAGTTGAAGGGGGTGGTTCACCCCTCCACTTT | CASSQVEGGGSPLHF
TRBJ2-3 | 11 | - | TRBV13 | - | TGTGCCAGCACCTCCTCAGATACGCAGTATTTT | CASTSSDTQYF
TRBJ2-7 | 14 | - | TRBV5-1 | - | TGCGCCAGCAGCTTGGAAGGTGGTGTGGACGAGCAGTACTTC | CASSLEGGVDEQYF
TRBJ2-2 | 14 | - | TRBV6-5 | - | TGTGCCAGCAGCTCCGGGACATATACCGGGGAGCTGTTTTTT | CASSSGTYTGELFF
TRBJ1-1 | 14 | once | TRBV27 | - | TGTGCCAGCAGCCTCTGGGGGGTTGGTACTGAAGCTTTCTTT | CASSLWGVGTEAFF
TRBJ1-1 | 19 | - | TRBV5-1 | TRBD1 | TGCGCCAGCAGCAAGGACAGGAAGACCATTCAAAACAGGAACACTGAAGCTTTCTTT | CASSKDRKTIQNRNTEAFF